This TCR beta chain was recovered during a study of T cell changes during pregnancy in multiple sclerosis. The germline V gene encodes CDR1 SQVTM and CDR2 ANQGSEA. The V and J ends lost 6 bases and 1 base respectively, with 8 bases between them. The CDR3 is 12 amino acids. Assay used: immunoSEQ multiplex PCR; TCRdb lists only in-frame clones, some missing. The data show about 25,000 clones, around nine tenths seen once. The sequence came from a female donor in good health, enrolled as a control in a pregnancy study. This chain connects TRBV29-1 to TRBJ2-3; D ambiguous. Sequencing used CD8+ T cells from peripheral blood mononuclear cells, obtained in the first trimester of pregnancy. The CDR3 reads CSVYPGTDTQYF. The CDR3 nucleotides read TGCAGCGTCTACCCGGGCACAGATACGCAGTATTTT.